The text below deals with one T cell receptor (beta chain). Its antigen has not been determined. No much larger clonotype is one base removed from it; base qualities were not supplied. TCRbeta CDR3 regions were amplified from genomic DNA by means of the immunoSEQ Assay, a bias-controlled multiplex PCR. The source study handled its data this way. Within the assay, amplification of reference gene primers was used to estimate how many nucleated cells each sample contained. To quantify the absolute abundance of each unique TCRbeta CDR3 rearrangement, sequence reads were collapsed and filtered. For each sample, productive Simpson clonality was calculated as the square root of Simpson's diversity index across productive rearrangements. The table comes from immuneACCESS by way of TCRdb, which keeps in-frame sequences with V and J called. Part of the clones is missing from these tables; in studies checked, under half for an unresolved V gene and the rest for unknown reasons. The V and J calls and clone size come from that table; D and trimming were worked out from the DNA. Counted in this sample were 75,000 to 95,000 clones; around 90% of them appeared once. About 16% of the sample rests with the top ten.

The sample comes from a study of blood T cell repertoires in COVID-19 (dated by TCRdb to 2018 to 2020). Context from the whole study: Samples covering the acute and convalescent phases of COVID-19 were provided by collaborators in the United States, Italy and Spain. The material from the prospective study consisted of cDNA or gDNA derived from T cells, B-cell-depleted T cells, or PBMCs. Deeply sampled blood TCRbeta repertoires from subjects exposed to, actively infected with, or recovered from COVID-19 were included in the dataset. The repertoires were released in a freely available public database meant as a resource for research on the immune response to SARS-CoV-2. Samples were obtained from the ongoing ImmuneRACE study (first 160 participants) and from approximately 1,200 subjects provided by 6 global collaborators. The sample metadata nearly always contained a de-identified subject ID, COVID-19 status, age in years and sex. HLA class I and class II types, where available, came from metadata supplied by the sample provider rather than from assay-based typing. Overall results and qualifications from the work: How much clinical and demographic metadata was included differed by source and by participant, and the metadata was provided uncurated.

The CDR3, cysteine through phenylalanine, is 16 amino acids long. Kept here is only the CDR3 DNA, which spans 48 bases and is read in frame from base 1. Germline trimming: 9 bases from V, 0 bases from J; junction bases outside gene matches: 10. In Seattle, one collaborating source enrolled patients while the infection was active and tracked those patients longitudinally over the course of disease. Collaborating institutions collected whole blood in K2EDTA tubes following their own protocols. For TCRbeta analysis, collaborator samples were shipped as frozen whole blood, as isolated PBMCs, or as DNA extracted from either sample type.

The clonotype originates from a woman aged 55-75 years with COVID-19, enrolled during active disease. The chain links TRBV23-1 with TRBJ1-3, and TRBD1 matches 8 of the central bases. TRBV23-1 falls under the ORF class, with uncertain function. The specimen was peripheral blood. The DNA reads TGCGCCAGATTCACAGGGGGGTTGAGCTCTGGAAACACCATATATTTT. It translates to CARFTGGLSSGNTIYF.